Here is one TCR beta chain with its context. In this sample, this clone turned up a few times. This clone's antigen is unknown. No per-base quality is available; no much larger clone lies one base away. The data derive from a study of blood T cell repertoires in COVID-19 (dated by TCRdb to about 2020). Background for the entire study: The collaborator samples originated in the United States, Italy and Spain and spanned the acute and convalescent phases of COVID-19. A de-identified subject ID, COVID-19 status, age in years and sex were almost always included in the sample metadata. The repertoires were released in a freely available public database meant as a resource for research on the immune response to SARS-CoV-2. Where available, HLA class I and class II types were obtained from metadata supplied by the sample provider rather than from assay-based typing. The material from the prospective study consisted of cDNA or gDNA derived from T cells, B-cell-depleted T cells, or PBMCs. The samples were drawn from the first 160 participants of the ongoing ImmuneRACE study and from over a thousand subjects provided by 6 global collaborators. Subjects who had been exposed to COVID-19, were actively infected with it, or had recovered from it provided the deeply sampled blood TCRbeta repertoires that made up the dataset. What the study reported, not specific to this receptor: The amount of clinical and demographic metadata varied by source and participant and was provided uncurated.

TCRbeta CDR3 regions were amplified from genomic DNA using the immunoSEQ Assay, a bias-controlled multiplex PCR. Per the original workflow: Nucleated cell counts per sample were estimated from amplification of reference gene primers within the assay. Sequence reads were collapsed and filtered to measure the absolute abundance of every unique TCRbeta CDR3 rearrangement. For each sample, productive Simpson clonality was calculated by taking the square root of Simpson's diversity index across productive rearrangements. The immuneACCESS repertoire file appears here via TCRdb, limited to in-frame rearrangements. These files lack a portion of the clones; in checked studies, under half of the deficit traces to unresolved V genes, and the cause of the others is not known. Clone size and the V and J calls come from that table; the DNA yielded D and trimming. The sample profile shows almost 250,000 clones; about 89% of them were found once. The ten largest make up approximately 4.1% of the sample.

Participants in the prospective study were enrolled through a virtual design, were aged roughly 18 to 100 years, and lived in roughly 24 United States geographic areas. In the prospective study, participants were assigned to cohorts based on the clinical history participants reported in a screening survey and a study questionnaire. Recovered participants in ImmuneRACE Cohort 3 were defined by two consecutive negative NP/OP PCR tests, clearance by a healthcare professional, or resolution of symptoms. Each participant in the prospective study had whole blood, serum and a nasopharyngeal or oropharyngeal swab collected by mobile phlebotomists. Additional blood draws and questionnaires over an approximately 2-month period could optionally be provided by prospective study participants. Prospective study blood samples were shipped either frozen or at room temperature before DNA extraction. The CDR3, from cysteine to phenylalanine, totals 15 residues. The sequence is cut down to CDR3 DNA, 45 bases in frame from base 1. V trim: 2 bases; J trim: 8 bases; unmatched bases: 7. Based on the germline V gene, the CDR1 and CDR2 sequences are SGHTA and FQGNSA.

The sample comprised PBMCs or T cells enriched from blood (not recorded which). The chain uses TRBV7-2 and TRBJ1-4; a stretch of 8 junction bases matches TRBD1. This TCR came from a woman aged 25 to 39 who had recovered from COVID-19. The CDR3 is CASSLRQGSREKLFF. The sequenced DNA: TGTGCCAGCAGCTTACGACAGGGGTCGCGGGAAAAACTGTTTTTT.